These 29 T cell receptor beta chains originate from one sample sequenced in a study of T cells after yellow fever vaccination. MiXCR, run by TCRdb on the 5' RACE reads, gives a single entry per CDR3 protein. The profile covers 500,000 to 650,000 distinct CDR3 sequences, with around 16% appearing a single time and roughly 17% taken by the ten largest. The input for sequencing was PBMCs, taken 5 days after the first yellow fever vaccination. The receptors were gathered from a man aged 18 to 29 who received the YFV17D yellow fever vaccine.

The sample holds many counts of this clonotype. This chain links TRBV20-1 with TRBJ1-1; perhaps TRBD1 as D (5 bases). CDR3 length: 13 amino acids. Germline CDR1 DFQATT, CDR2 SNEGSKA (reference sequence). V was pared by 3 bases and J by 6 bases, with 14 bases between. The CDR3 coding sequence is TGCAGTGCTAGGTTCGGGGCCCCGTCTGAAGCTTTCTTT. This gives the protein CSARFGAPSEAFF.

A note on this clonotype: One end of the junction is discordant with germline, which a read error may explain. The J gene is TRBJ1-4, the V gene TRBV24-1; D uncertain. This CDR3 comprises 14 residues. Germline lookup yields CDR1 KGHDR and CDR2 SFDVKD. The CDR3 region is CATPVGNRNGKLFF. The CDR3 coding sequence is TGTGCCACCCCCGTTGGAAATCGGAATGGAAAACTGTTTTTT.

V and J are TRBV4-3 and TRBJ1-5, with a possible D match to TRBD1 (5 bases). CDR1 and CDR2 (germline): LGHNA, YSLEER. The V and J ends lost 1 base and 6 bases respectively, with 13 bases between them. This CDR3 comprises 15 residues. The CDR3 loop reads CASSQGLGESQPQHF. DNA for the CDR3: TGCGCCAGCAGCCAAGGTCTGGGGGAGAGTCAGCCCCAGCATTTT.

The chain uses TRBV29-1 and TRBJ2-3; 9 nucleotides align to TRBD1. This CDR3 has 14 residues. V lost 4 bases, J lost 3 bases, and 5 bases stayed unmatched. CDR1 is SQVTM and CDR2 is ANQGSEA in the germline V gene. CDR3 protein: CSVVGQGKTDTQYF. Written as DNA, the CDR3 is TGCAGCGTTGTGGGACAGGGAAAGACAGATACGCAGTATTTT.

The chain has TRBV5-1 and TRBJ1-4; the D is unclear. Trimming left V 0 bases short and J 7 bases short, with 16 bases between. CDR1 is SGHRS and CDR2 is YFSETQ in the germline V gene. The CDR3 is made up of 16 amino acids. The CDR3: CASSLASPYPGEKLFF. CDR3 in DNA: TGCGCCAGCAGCTTGGCCTCCCCCTACCCCGGTGAAAAACTGTTTTTT.

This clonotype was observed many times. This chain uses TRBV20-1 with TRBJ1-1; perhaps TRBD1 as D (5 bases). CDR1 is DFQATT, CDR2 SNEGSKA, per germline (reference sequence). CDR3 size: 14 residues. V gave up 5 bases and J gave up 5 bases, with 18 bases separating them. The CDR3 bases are TGCAGTGCTCTTGCGGGCAGCTCAGGGACTGAAGCTTTCTTT. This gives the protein CSALAGSSGTEAFF.

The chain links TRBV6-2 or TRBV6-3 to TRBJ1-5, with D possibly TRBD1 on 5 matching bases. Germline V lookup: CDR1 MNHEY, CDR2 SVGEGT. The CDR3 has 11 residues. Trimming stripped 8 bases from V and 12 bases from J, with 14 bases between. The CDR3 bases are TGTGCCAGCGGGGACGGTTTGGTCCAGCATTTT. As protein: CASGDGLVQHF.

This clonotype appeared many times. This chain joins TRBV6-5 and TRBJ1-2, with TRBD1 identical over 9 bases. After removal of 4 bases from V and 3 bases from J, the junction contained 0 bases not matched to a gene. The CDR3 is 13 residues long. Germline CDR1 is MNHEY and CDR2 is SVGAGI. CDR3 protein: CASSWTGDYGYTF. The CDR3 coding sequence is TGTGCCAGCAGTTGGACAGGGGACTATGGCTACACCTTC.

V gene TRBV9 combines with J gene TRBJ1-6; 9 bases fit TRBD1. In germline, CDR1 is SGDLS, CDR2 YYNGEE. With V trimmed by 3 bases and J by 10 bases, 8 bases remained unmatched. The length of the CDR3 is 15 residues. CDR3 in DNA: TGTGCCAGCAGCGAGAGGGGACAGGGTGTGTCACCCCTCCACTTT. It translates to CASSERGQGVSPLHF.

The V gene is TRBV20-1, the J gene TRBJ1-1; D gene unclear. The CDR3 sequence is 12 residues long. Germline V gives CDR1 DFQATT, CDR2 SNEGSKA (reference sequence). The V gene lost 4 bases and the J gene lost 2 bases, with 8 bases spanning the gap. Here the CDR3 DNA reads TGCAGTGCTACTACAGATAACACTGAAGCTTTCTTT. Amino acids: CSATTDNTEAFF.

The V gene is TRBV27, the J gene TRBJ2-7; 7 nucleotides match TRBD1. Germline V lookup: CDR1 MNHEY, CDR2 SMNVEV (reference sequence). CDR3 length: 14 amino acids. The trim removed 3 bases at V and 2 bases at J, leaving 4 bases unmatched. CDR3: CASSFAGGPYEQYF. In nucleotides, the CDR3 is TGTGCCAGCAGTTTCGCAGGGGGTCCCTACGAGCAGTACTTC.

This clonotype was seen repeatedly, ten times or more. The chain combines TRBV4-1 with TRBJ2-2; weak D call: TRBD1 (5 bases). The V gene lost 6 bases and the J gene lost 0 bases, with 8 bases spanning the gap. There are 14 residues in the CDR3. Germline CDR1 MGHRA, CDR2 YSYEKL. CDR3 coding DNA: TGCGCCAGCAGAGGGGTCGCGAACACCGGGGAGCTGTTTTTT. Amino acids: CASRGVANTGELFF.

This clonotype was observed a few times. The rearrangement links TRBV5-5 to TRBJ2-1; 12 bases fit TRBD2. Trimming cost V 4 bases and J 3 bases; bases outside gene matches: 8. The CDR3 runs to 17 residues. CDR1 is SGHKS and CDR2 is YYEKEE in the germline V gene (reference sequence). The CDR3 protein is CASSLPQGLAGYNEQFF. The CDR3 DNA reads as TGTGCCAGCAGCCTCCCCCAGGGACTAGCGGGCTACAATGAGCAGTTCTTC. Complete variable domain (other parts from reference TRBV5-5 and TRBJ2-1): DAGVTQSPTHLIKTRGQQVTLRCSPISGHKSVSWYQQVLGQGPQFIFQYYEKEERGRGNFPDRFSARQFPNYSSELNVNALLLGDSALYLCASSLPQGLAGYNEQFFGPGTRLTVL.

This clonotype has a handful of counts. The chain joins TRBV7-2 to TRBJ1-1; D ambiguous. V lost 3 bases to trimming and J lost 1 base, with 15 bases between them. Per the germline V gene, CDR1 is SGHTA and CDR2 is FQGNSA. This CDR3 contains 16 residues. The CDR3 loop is CASSFVPGSTNTEAFF. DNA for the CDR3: TGTGCCAGCAGCTTTGTCCCCGGCAGCACGAACACTGAAGCTTTCTTT.

The CDR3 spells CASSSPMTSGVYNEQFF. CDR3 DNA sequence: TGTGCCAGCAGCTCTCCTATGACTAGCGGGGTTTACAATGAGCAGTTCTTC. The J gene is TRBJ2-1, the V gene TRBV7-8; 11 nucleotides line up with TRBD2. This CDR3 is built from 17 residues. Germline V gene lookup returns CDR1 SGHVS and CDR2 FQNEAQ. The V segment lost 4 bases and the J segment 4 bases; nucleotides outside the gene matches: 9. The full variable domain, completed using reference TRBV7-8 and TRBJ2-1, is GAGVSQSPRYKVAKRGQDVALRCDPISGHVSLFWYQQALGQGPEFLTYFQNEAQLDKSGLPSDRFFAERPEGSVSTLKIQRTQQEDSAVYLCASSSPMTSGVYNEQFFGPGTRLTVL.

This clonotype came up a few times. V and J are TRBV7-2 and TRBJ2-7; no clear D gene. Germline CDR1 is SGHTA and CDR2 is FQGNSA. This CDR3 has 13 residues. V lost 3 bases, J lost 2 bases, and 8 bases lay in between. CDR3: CASSLQSTYEQYV. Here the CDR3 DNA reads TGTGCCAGCAGCTTGCAGAGCACCTACGAGCAGTACGTC.

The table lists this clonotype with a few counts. CDR3 DNA: TGTGCCAGCAGCCTCGGCCCGGGGCCCCTAACCTACGAGCAGTACGTC. This sequence encodes CASSLGPGPLTYEQYV. The chain joins TRBV6-1 to TRBJ2-7; TRBD1 or TRBD2 may be the D gene (5 bases each). With 6 bases removed from V and 2 bases from J, the gap between germline ends came to 20 bases. The germline CDR1 and CDR2 sequences are MNHNS and SASEGT. This CDR3 comprises 16 residues.

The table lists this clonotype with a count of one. CDR3 sequence reads: CASSQALGQEYLPLHF. For the CDR3, the DNA is TGCGCCAGCAGCCAAGCGCTGGGACAGGAGTATTTACCCCTCCACTTT. The chain links TRBV4-1 to TRBJ1-6; TRBD1 matches at 8 bases. There are 16 residues in the CDR3. CDR1 and CDR2 from the germline V gene are MGHRA and YSYEKL. V trimming: 1 base; J trimming: 12 bases; junction bases outside the gene matches: 11.

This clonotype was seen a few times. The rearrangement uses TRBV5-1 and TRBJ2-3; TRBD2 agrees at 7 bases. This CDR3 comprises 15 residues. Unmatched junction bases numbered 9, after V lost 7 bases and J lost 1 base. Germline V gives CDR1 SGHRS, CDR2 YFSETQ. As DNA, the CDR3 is TGCGCCAGCGTACTGTCTAGCGGCGGCACAGATACGCAGTATTTT. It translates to CASVLSSGGTDTQYF.

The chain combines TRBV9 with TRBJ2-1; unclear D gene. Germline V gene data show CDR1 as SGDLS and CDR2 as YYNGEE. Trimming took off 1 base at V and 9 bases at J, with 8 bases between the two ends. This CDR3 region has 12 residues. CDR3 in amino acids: CASSVLIGEQFF. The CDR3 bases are TGTGCCAGCAGCGTATTAATAGGTGAGCAGTTCTTC.

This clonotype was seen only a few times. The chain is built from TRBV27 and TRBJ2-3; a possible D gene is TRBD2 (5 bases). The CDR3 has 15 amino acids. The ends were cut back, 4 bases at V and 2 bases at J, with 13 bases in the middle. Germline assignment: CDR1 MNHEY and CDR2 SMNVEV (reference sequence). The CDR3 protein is CASSWRVLPTDTQYF. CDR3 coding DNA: TGTGCCAGCAGTTGGCGGGTCCTACCCACAGATACGCAGTATTTT.

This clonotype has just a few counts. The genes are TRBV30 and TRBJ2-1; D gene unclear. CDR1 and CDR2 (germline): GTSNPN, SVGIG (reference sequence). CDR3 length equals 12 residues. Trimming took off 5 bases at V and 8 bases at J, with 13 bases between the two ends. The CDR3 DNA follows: TGTGCCTGGTCCGCCCAAGGTCATGAGCAGTTCTTC. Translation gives CAWSAQGHEQFF.

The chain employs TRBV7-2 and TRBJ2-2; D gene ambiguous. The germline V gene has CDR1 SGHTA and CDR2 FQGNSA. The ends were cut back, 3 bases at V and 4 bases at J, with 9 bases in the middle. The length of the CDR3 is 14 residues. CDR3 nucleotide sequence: TGTGCCAGCAGCTTGACGATAAGCACCGGGGAGCTGTTTTTT. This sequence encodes CASSLTISTGELFF.

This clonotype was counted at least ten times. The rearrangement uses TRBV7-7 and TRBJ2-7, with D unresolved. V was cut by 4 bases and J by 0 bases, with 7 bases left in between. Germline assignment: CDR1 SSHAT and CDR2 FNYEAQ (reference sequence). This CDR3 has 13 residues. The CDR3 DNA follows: TGTGCCAGCAGCTCCGCTCCCTCCTACGAGCAGTACTTC. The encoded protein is CASSSAPSYEQYF.

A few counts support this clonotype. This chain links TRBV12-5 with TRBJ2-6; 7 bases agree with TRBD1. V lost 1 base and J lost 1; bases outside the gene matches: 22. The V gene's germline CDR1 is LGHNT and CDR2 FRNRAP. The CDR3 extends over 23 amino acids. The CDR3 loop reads CASGLDPYLYNRGRWSGANVLTF. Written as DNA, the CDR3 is TGTGCTAGTGGTTTGGATCCTTATCTATACAACAGGGGCCGCTGGTCTGGGGCCAACGTCCTGACTTTC.

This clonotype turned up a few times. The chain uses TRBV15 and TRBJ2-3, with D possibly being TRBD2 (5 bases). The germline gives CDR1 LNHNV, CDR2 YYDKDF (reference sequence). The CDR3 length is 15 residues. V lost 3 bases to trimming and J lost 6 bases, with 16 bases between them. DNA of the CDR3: TGTGCCACCAGCAGGGCCGAGCCCGGCGGGGATACGCAGTATTTT. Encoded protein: CATSRAEPGGDTQYF.

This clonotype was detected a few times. The CDR3 region has the DNA TGTGCCAGCAGCCCCCGGGGGGACCTCCAAGAGACCCAGTACTTC. As protein: CASSPRGDLQETQYF. The J gene is TRBJ2-5, the V gene TRBV9; 7 bases match TRBD2. Germline V lookup: CDR1 SGDLS, CDR2 YYNGEE. V was clipped by 4 bases and J by 1 base; unmatched bases: 7. This CDR3 is 15 amino acids long. The variable domain in full, with the rest retrieved from reference TRBV9 and TRBJ2-5, is DSGVTQTPKHLITATGQRVTLRCSPRSGDLSVYWYQQSLDQGLQFLIQYYNGEERAKGNILERFSAQQFPDLHSELNLSSLELGDSALYFCASSPRGDLQETQYFGPGTRLLVL.

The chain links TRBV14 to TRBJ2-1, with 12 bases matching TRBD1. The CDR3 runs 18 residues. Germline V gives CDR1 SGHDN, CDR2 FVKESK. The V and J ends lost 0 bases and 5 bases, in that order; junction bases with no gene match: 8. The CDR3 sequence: CASSQDWDRGLWDNEQFF. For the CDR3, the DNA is TGTGCCAGCAGCCAAGATTGGGACAGGGGGCTTTGGGACAATGAGCAGTTCTTC. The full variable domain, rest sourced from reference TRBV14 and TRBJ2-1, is EAGVTQFPSHSVIEKGQTVTLRCDPISGHDNLYWYRRVMGKEIKFLLHFVKESKQDESGMPNNRFLAERTGGTYSTLKVQPAELEDSGVYFCASSQDWDRGLWDNEQFFGPGTRLTVL.

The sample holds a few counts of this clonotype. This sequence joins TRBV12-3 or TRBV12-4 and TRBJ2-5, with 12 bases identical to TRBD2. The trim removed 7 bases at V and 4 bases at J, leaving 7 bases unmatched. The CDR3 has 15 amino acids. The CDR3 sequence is CASKTTSGGRETQYF. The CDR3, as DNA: TGTGCCAGCAAAACGACTAGCGGGGGAAGAGAGACCCAGTACTTC.